This T cell receptor beta chain came from a study of OX40 agonist ivuxolimab in advanced cancers. About this clone itself: Its matching antigen is unknown.

V lost 5 bases to trimming and J lost 3 bases, with 9 bases between them. The germline V gene encodes CDR1 SGHTA and CDR2 FQGTGA. This CDR3 has 13 amino acids. Sequencing was performed with immunoSEQ multiplex PCR; in TCRdb, only in-frame clones are kept and a portion is missing. The sample has roughly 66,000 clones, 65% to 90% seen once. Study-wide findings and caveats: Clonal expansion among partial responders at 0.1-3.0 mg/kg ranked near the lowest.

V is TRBV7-3 and J is TRBJ2-3; TRBD2 might be the D (5 bases). The input for sequencing was CD4+ or CD8+ T cells sorted from blood, taken in a trial of the OX40 agonist ivuxolimab. This TCR was sampled from an adult with an advanced solid tumor such as melanoma, head and neck, liver or kidney cancer. The CDR3 DNA is TGTGCCAGCAGCGTACCGGGAACAGATACGCAGTATTTT. It translates to CASSVPGTDTQYF.